Below, one T cell receptor (beta chain) is given with its context. Its antigen is currently unknown. Other DNA sequences within the sample encode an identical CDR3. It was into CD45RA+ naive and CD45RA-negative memory subsets that the CD4+ cells were split. The data are from a study of shared clonotypes between healthy human individuals. Study summary: Per-donor plates numbered three CD4 naive, three CD4 memory, two CD8 naive and one CD8 memory.

TCRdb's table, derived via immunoSEQ multiplex PCR, lists solely in-frame clones and lacks some. The sample yields about 990,000 clones, around 82% seen once. Notes on the study in general: Across subsets, estimated richness was generally greater for naive than for memory populations.

Sequencing was done on a sample of memory CD4+ T cells from PBMCs. The subset: CD45RA-negative fraction. This sequence originates from a man between 18 and 35 years old in good health. Some clones in this sample may be carry-over from other donors' samples.

CDR3 bases: TGTGCCAGCAGCCCGAGACAGGGGTCGAACACTGAAGCTTTCTTT. Translating it yields CASSPRQGSNTEAFF. The rearrangement joins TRBV7-9 to TRBJ1-1; TRBD1 matches at 8 bases. The J segment lost 1 base and the V segment lost 5 bases, leaving 6 bases of the junction unmatched. This CDR3 spans 15 amino acids. CDR1 is SEHNR and CDR2 is FQNEAQ in the germline V gene (reference sequence).